The 27 T cell receptor beta chains reported below all come from one sample, sequenced in a study of post-analysis software for immune sequencing data. Built from TCR beta cDNA, the libraries had unique molecular identifiers in them. TCRdb called the PCR reads again in MiXCR, with one record for every CDR3 protein. The sample carries approximately 730,000 distinct CDR3 sequences, 25% to 30% recorded once. Study-level points and caveats: Patients had higher frequencies than controls of roughly five TRBV segments, including TRBV5-6, TRBV5-1 and TRBV20-1.

The antigens for these receptors are not known. The specimen sequenced was blood. Receptors were obtained from a girl aged 5 to 17 with multiple sclerosis.

The chain combines TRBV6-6 with TRBJ2-5; 10 bases fit TRBD1. The CDR3 runs to 14 residues. The germline CDR1 and CDR2 sequences are MNHNY and SVGAGI (reference sequence). V lost 0 bases and J lost 6; bases outside the gene matches: 1. Here the CDR3 reads CASSYSGQGQTQYF. The CDR3 DNA reads TGTGCCAGCAGTTACTCGGGACAGGGGCAGACCCAGTACTTC.

This clonotype was detected a few times. The chain joins TRBV6-2 or TRBV6-3 to TRBJ2-6; D not resolved. With 3 bases removed from V and 3 bases from J, the gap between germline ends came to 0 bases. Germline V gene data show CDR1 as MNHEY and CDR2 as SVGEGT. The CDR3 sequence is 12 residues long. The CDR3 bases are TGTGCCAGCAGTTATGGGGCCAACGTCCTGACTTTC. Protein product: CASSYGANVLTF.

This sequence joins TRBV20-1 and TRBJ2-7; D remains unclear. Trimming took off 1 base at V and 2 bases at J, with 12 bases between the two ends. This CDR3 is built from 14 residues. Germline values: CDR1 DFQATT, CDR2 SNEGSKA (reference sequence). The CDR3 nucleotides read TGCAGTGCTAGAGTGGGCACCAATCCCTACGAGCAGTACTTC. Translated, it gives CSARVGTNPYEQYF.

The chain is built from TRBV11-2 and TRBJ2-1; D is ambiguous. The CDR3 is 14 amino acids. Germline CDR1 and CDR2: SGHAT and FQNNGV. V was cut by 5 bases and J by 9 bases, with 17 bases left in between. The CDR3 DNA sequence: TGTGCCAGCAGCCCGGGCCCGGCCGGCGGTGAGCAGTTCTTC. Translation gives CASSPGPAGGEQFF. Combining the CDR3 with reference TRBV11-2 and TRBJ2-1 gives the whole variable domain EAGVAQSPRYKIIEKRQSVAFWCNPISGHATLYWYQQILGQGPKLLIQFQNNGVVDDSQLPKDRFSAERLKGVDSTLKIQPAKLEDSAVYLCASSPGPAGGEQFFGPGTRLTVL.

This chain links TRBV20-1 with TRBJ2-7, with D perhaps TRBD2 (5 bases). The CDR3 is 15 residues long. Trimming took 3 bases from V and 6 from J, leaving 21 bases between them. In germline, CDR1 is DFQATT, CDR2 SNEGSKA (reference sequence). The CDR3, as DNA: TGCAGTGCTAGGAGGCCGGGCGGGCTCCCCTCCGAGCAGTACTTC. Residues: CSARRPGGLPSEQYF.

The chain recombines TRBV28 with TRBJ2-1, with 13 bases fitting TRBD2. This CDR3 has 15 residues. Germline V gene sequence: CDR1 MDHEN, CDR2 SYDVKM. Trimming cost V 5 bases and J 8 bases; bases outside gene matches: 6. The CDR3 DNA is TGTGCCAGCAGTCAGGGACTAGCGGGAATCTATGAGCAGTTCTTC. Encoded protein: CASSQGLAGIYEQFF.

This chain links TRBV6-5 with TRBJ2-6; D call uncertain. This CDR3 comprises 18 residues. Trimming removed 0 bases at V and 4 bases at J, with 16 bases between. Germline V CDR1 and CDR2: MNHEY, SVGAGI. The CDR3, as DNA: TGTGCCAGCAGTTACTCGAAGGGCTTCACTCCCGGGGCCAACGTCCTGACTTTC. Residues: CASSYSKGFTPGANVLTF.

V gene TRBV5-5 combines with J gene TRBJ2-5, with D uncertain. This CDR3 region has 15 residues. CDR1 is SGHKS, CDR2 YYEKEE, per germline (reference sequence). Deletions cut 4 bases from V and 5 bases from J, with 18 bases between. The CDR3 sequence is CASSRPGWARETQYF. The CDR3, as DNA: TGTGCCAGCAGCCGTCCTGGCTGGGCGCGGGAGACCCAGTACTTC.

This clonotype was found a few times. The V and J genes are TRBV9 and TRBJ2-3; 16 bases are a match to TRBD2. The CDR3 runs to 19 residues. Germline trimming cut 0 bases from V and 1 base from J; bases unmatched to any gene: 5. In germline, CDR1 is SGDLS, CDR2 YYNGEE. CDR3 bases: TGTGCCAGCAGCGTAGGTCCCGGGACTAGCGGGAGGGGCACAGATACGCAGTATTTT. It codes for CASSVGPGTSGRGTDTQYF.

The genes are TRBV28 and TRBJ1-5; D not certain. CDR1 and CDR2 from the germline V gene are MDHEN and SYDVKM. The CDR3 loop spans 14 amino acids. Between the trimmed V and J ends, which lost 6 bases and 3 bases, there was a span of 12 bases. The CDR3 bases are TGTGCCAGCAGGTGGTTAGCGGACAATCAGCCCCAGCATTTT. Translating gives CASRWLADNQPQHF.

V and J are TRBV6-2 or TRBV6-3 and TRBJ2-1, with D possibly TRBD2 on 6 matching bases. The V end was cut by 4 bases, the J end by 10 bases, with 14 bases between. The CDR3 has 13 residues. Per germline, CDR1 MNHEY and CDR2 SVGEGT. Here the CDR3 reads CASSSSVAYEQFF. For the CDR3, the DNA is TGTGCCAGCAGTTCTAGCGTCGCCTACGAGCAGTTCTTC.

The chain joins TRBV28 to TRBJ1-2; the match to TRBD1 covers 7 bases. J lost 3 bases, V lost 7 bases, and 17 bases had no gene match. This CDR3 is built from 17 residues. Germline loops: CDR1 MDHEN, CDR2 SYDVKM. CDR3: CASTGKYVQGKHYGYTF. The CDR3 coding sequence is TGTGCCAGCACCGGCAAATACGTACAGGGGAAGCACTATGGCTACACCTTC.

A few counts support this clonotype. J is TRBJ2-3 and V is TRBV20-1; 8 positions match TRBD1. V dropped 5 bases and J dropped 11; count of bases not matched to a gene: 12. CDR1 and CDR2 from the germline V gene are DFQATT and SNEGSKA (reference sequence). This CDR3 is 13 amino acids long. As DNA, the CDR3 is TGCAGTGCTGGAGGACAGGGCTTGGGGGGGCAGTATTTT. Translation gives CSAGGQGLGGQYF.

The V and J genes are TRBV12-3 or TRBV12-4 and TRBJ1-4; 7 bases are a match to TRBD1. The CDR3 covers 15 residues. V shed 1 base and J 7 bases; nucleotides not matched to a gene: 6. The CDR3, as DNA: TGTGCCAGCAGTTTAGGGACAGGTGGGGGTGAAAAACTGTTTTTT. Translated, it gives CASSLGTGGGEKLFF.

The chain couples TRBV28 to TRBJ2-3, with 8 bases lining up with TRBD1. Losses at the gene ends were 5 bases for V and 0 bases for J; bases not matched to a gene: 7. The length of the CDR3 is 16 residues. Germline V gives CDR1 MDHEN, CDR2 SYDVKM. The chain's CDR3 is CASSPYRGASTDTQYF. The CDR3 DNA reads as TGTGCCAGCAGTCCCTACAGGGGGGCTAGCACAGATACGCAGTATTTT.

This clonotype has just a few counts. The V call is TRBV29-1, the J call TRBJ2-1; D not resolved. V was pared by 5 bases and J by 6 bases, with 8 bases between. This CDR3 region has 11 residues. The germline CDR1 and CDR2 sequences are SQVTM and ANQGSEA. CDR3 bases: TGCAGCGTTCGGCGATCCAATGAGCAGTTCTTC. Translating it yields CSVRRSNEQFF.

The genes are TRBV3-1 and TRBJ1-4; 9 bases fit TRBD1. Germline CDR1 is LGHDT and CDR2 is YNNKEL (reference sequence). J gave up 5 bases and V 4 bases, and 11 bases lay outside the gene matches. The CDR3 runs 17 residues. CDR3 sequence reads: CASSRVVSGTGNEKLFF. The DNA for the CDR3 is TGTGCCAGCAGCCGAGTAGTATCCGGGACAGGGAATGAAAAACTGTTTTTT.

V is TRBV7-8 and J is TRBJ2-5, with 10 bases identical to TRBD2. Losses at the gene ends were 5 bases for V and 5 bases for J; bases not matched to a gene: 23. Per the germline V gene, CDR1 is SGHVS and CDR2 is FQNEAQ. This CDR3 is built from 20 residues. CDR3 amino acids: CASSLTRPGLASRKPETQYF. CDR3 nucleotide sequence: TGTGCCAGCAGCCTAACCCGCCCGGGACTAGCGTCGAGAAAACCGGAGACCCAGTACTTC.

The chain is built from TRBV2 and TRBJ2-7, with 15 bases lining up with TRBD2. The CDR3 is 18 amino acids. V lost 6 bases and J lost 6; bases outside the gene matches: 15. Germline lookup yields CDR1 SNHLY and CDR2 FYNNEI. CDR3 sequence: CASSGPGLAGGGLGEQYF. Written as DNA, the CDR3 is TGTGCCAGCAGCGGACCGGGACTAGCGGGAGGAGGCCTCGGCGAGCAGTACTTC.

The chain has TRBV6-2 or TRBV6-3 and TRBJ2-7, with TRBD2 as a possible D gene (5 bases). V was shortened by 10 bases and J by 3 bases, with 16 bases between the two germline ends. Germline V gene lookup returns CDR1 MNHEY and CDR2 SVGEGT. The CDR3 has 13 residues. Here the CDR3 DNA reads TGTGCCACTGGGTCGGACTCGAGCTACGAGCAGTACTTC. Translating gives CATGSDSSYEQYF.

The V gene is TRBV2, the J gene TRBJ2-1; the D gene is possibly TRBD1 (5 bases). There are 16 residues in the CDR3. The germline CDR1 and CDR2 sequences are SNHLY and FYNNEI. V dropped 3 bases and J dropped 8 bases, with 20 bases sitting between them. CDR3 nucleotides: TGTGCCAGCAGTGAGGGGCCGGAGAAAACGTTTTATGAGCAGTTCTTC. Translated: CASSEGPEKTFYEQFF.

The chain recombines TRBV10-3 with TRBJ2-3, with 13 bases lining up with TRBD2. V shed 8 bases and J 4 bases; nucleotides not matched to a gene: 12. In germline, CDR1 is ENHRY, CDR2 SYGVKD. The CDR3 covers 17 residues. In DNA, the CDR3 is TGTGCCATCGGGACCGGGACTAGCGGGAAAGGAGCAGATACGCAGTATTTT. This gives the protein CAIGTGTSGKGADTQYF.

This clonotype was found once. The chain carries TRBV28 and TRBJ2-7, with 13 bases lining up with TRBD2. The tail of the sequence fits TRBJ2-5 better, so the J call may be wrong. The CDR3 contains 16 residues. The germline V gene encodes CDR1 MDHEN and CDR2 SYDVKM. CDR3 sequence reads: CASSSLGLAGVETQYF. For the CDR3, the DNA is TGTGCCAGCAGTTCCCTCGGACTAGCGGGAGTCGAGACCCAGTACTTC.

As to this clonotype: With a much larger clone just one base away, this may be a read error. The CDR3 sequence: CASSCGGQGASEQYF. The CDR3 bases are TGTGCCAGCAGCTGCGGGGGACAGGGGGCAAGCGAGCAGTACTTC. The chain has TRBV7-2 and TRBJ2-7, with 12 bases identical to TRBD1. The V gene end was trimmed by 4 bases and the J gene end by 6 bases; junction bases not matched to a gene: 7. The CDR3 contains 15 residues. Germline V lookup: CDR1 SGHTA, CDR2 FQGNSA.

The rearrangement links TRBV6-2 or TRBV6-3 to TRBJ2-5, with D perhaps TRBD2 (5 bases). CDR3 length: 11 amino acids. CDR1 and CDR2 from the germline V gene are MNHEY and SVGEGT. Trimming left V 8 bases short and J 5 bases short, with 9 bases between. The CDR3 protein is CASHRGETQYF. CDR3 DNA sequence: TGTGCCAGCCACCGAGGGGAGACCCAGTACTTC.

This clonotype has more than one count but fewer than ten. The V call is TRBV7-9, the J call TRBJ1-5; 10 bases map to TRBD1. V was pared by 0 bases and J by 5 bases, with 4 bases of the junction left unmatched. Germline lookup yields CDR1 SEHNR and CDR2 FQNEAQ (reference sequence). CDR3 size: 16 residues. In DNA, the CDR3 is TGTGCCAGCAGCTTAGCGGGGACAGGGGCGGATCAGCCCCAGCATTTT. Translation: CASSLAGTGADQPQHF.

This clonotype has a count of ten or more. This chain links TRBV27 with TRBJ2-3; either TRBD1 or TRBD2 may fit D (6 bases each). Germline CDR1 reads MNHEY; CDR2 reads SMNVEV (reference sequence). The CDR3 consists of 15 residues. Trimming removed 7 bases at V and 4 bases at J, with 18 bases between. The DNA of the CDR3 is TGTGCCAGCAAAACGGGGGCCCTCGAGGCAGATACGCAGTATTTT. This gives the protein CASKTGALEADTQYF.